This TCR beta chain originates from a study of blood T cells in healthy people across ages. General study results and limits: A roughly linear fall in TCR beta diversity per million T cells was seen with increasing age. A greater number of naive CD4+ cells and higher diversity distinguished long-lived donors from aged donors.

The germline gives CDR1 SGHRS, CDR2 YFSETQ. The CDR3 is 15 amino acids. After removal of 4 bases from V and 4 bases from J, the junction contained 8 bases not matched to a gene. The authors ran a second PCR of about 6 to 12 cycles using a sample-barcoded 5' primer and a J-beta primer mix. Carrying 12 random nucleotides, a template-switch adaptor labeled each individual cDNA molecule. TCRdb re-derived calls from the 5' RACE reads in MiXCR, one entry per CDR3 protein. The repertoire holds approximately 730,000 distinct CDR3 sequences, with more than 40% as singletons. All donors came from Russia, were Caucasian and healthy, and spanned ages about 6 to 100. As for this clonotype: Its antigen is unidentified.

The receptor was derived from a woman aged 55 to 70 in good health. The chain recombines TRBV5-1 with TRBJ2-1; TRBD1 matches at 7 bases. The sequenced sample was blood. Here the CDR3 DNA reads TGCGCCAGCAGCCGAGGGGGCGAGGCTTACAATGAGCAGTTCTTC. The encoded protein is CASSRGGEAYNEQFF.